This T cell receptor beta chain came from a study of T cell changes during pregnancy in multiple sclerosis. Only in-frame clones appear in the TCRdb table, and some are missing; sequencing was by immunoSEQ multiplex PCR. The table lists approximately 65,000 clones, 90% to 95% of them singletons. Germline assignment: CDR1 SGHRS and CDR2 YFSETQ. The CDR3 covers 15 residues. Trimming removed 3 bases at V and 2 bases at J, with 12 bases between. V gene TRBV5-1 combines with J gene TRBJ1-3; weak D call: TRBD1 (5 bases). The sequenced sample was peripheral blood, obtained in the third trimester of pregnancy. This clonotype originated in a female donor in good health, enrolled as a control in a pregnancy study. CDR3 coding DNA: TGCGCCAGCAGCTCGACAGACATGACTGGAAACACCATATATTTT. Its protein is CASSSTDMTGNTIYF.